Here is one T cell receptor beta chain with its context. The sample is drawn from a study of T cells in tuberculosis. Study-wide context: This South African cohort compared adolescents with or without latent tuberculosis against adults with active tuberculosis.

Clones were read by immunoSEQ multiplex PCR, and TCRdb kept only the in-frame ones, dropping some. This table holds around 30,000 clones, 80% to 95% found once. Germline V gives CDR1 KGHSH, CDR2 LQKENI. The germline V and J ends were trimmed by 2 bases and 1 base, with 5 bases remaining between them. The CDR3 is made up of 14 amino acids. Noted time point: new active TB diagnosis, blood taken before or within 7 days of starting treatment. The sample was PBMCs, taken at tuberculosis diagnosis. This TCR derives from an adult with tuberculosis. This chain connects TRBV18 to TRBJ2-2, with D hard to call. DNA of the CDR3: TGTGCCAGCTCACCAGGGCAGAACACCGGGGAGCTGTTTTTT. Translating gives CASSPGQNTGELFF. Full variable domain (outside the CDR3, taken from reference TRBV18 and TRBJ2-2): NAGVMQNPRHLVRRRGQEARLRCSPMKGHSHVYWYRQLPEEGLKFMVYLQKENIIDESGMPKERFSAEFPKEGPSILRIQQVVRGDSAAYFCASSPGQNTGELFFGEGSRLTVL.